A single count supports the clone carrying this T cell receptor (beta chain). Assay: immunoSEQ multiplex PCR; the TCRdb copy retains only in-frame clones and omits some. This table has 89,000 or so clones, roughly 84% appearing once. These data come from a study of T cell responses to AZD1222 COVID-19 vaccine. After removal of 0 bases from V and 9 bases from J, the junction contained 5 bases not matched to a gene. The CDR3 spans 15 residues. In germline, CDR1 is MGHRA, CDR2 YSYEKL. This clonotype originated in an adult who received the AZD1222 COVID-19 vaccine. The sequencing used peripheral blood, collected 28 days after the second AZD1222 dose. The gene calls are TRBV4-1 and TRBJ2-2; 9 bases line up with TRBD2. The CDR3 protein is CASSQDSGGLRELFF. In DNA form, the CDR3 reads TGCGCCAGCAGCCAAGATAGCGGGGGCCTTCGGGAGCTGTTTTTT.